Below are 2 T cell receptor beta chains sequenced from a single sample in a study of blood T cell repertoires in COVID-19. The protocol was immunoSEQ multiplex PCR, while the TCRdb copy is restricted to in-frame clones and leaves out a portion. The table shows over 200,000 clones, with 65% to 85% occurring only once. Sequencing used peripheral blood. The receptors were sampled from a woman aged 30 to 39 with COVID-19, enrolled during active disease.

For the CDR3, the DNA is TGTGCCAGCAGTTTATCCCCGACAGGGGTGGGTGAAAAACTGTTTTTT. Translation gives CASSLSPTGVGEKLFF. The chain links TRBV27 to TRBJ1-4, with 8 bases lining up with TRBD1. The V and J ends lost 0 bases and 7 bases, in that order; junction bases with no gene match: 7. Germline-derived CDR1 and CDR2 are MNHEY and SMNVEV (reference sequence). The length of the CDR3 is 16 residues.

The CDR3 loop is CASSILGQSSNQPQHF. The CDR3 region has the DNA TGTGCCAGTAGTATCTTGGGGCAATCTAGCAATCAGCCCCAGCATTTT. The genes are TRBV19 and TRBJ1-5; D might be TRBD1 (5 bases). Deletions cut 3 bases from V and 0 bases from J, with 12 bases between. The germline V gene encodes CDR1 LNHDA and CDR2 SQIVND (reference sequence). The CDR3 is made up of 16 amino acids.